The clone carrying this T cell receptor beta chain was detected a few times. What it binds is not known. No DNA is shown, since the ends of the CDR3 on it are uncertain; the CDR3 is the one TCRdb lists. This same CDR3 is encoded by further DNA sequences in the sample. The record originates from a study of metastatic and nonmetastatic thyroid tumors. Across the whole study: Repertoires were compared across blood and tumor or nodule tissue from malignant and benign thyroid patients.

The CDR3 is made up of 16 amino acids, end residues included. CDR1 is KGHDR and CDR2 is SFDVKD in the germline V gene. How the authors handled the data: In papillary thyroid cancer, a distant-metastasis classifier was built using CDR3 differences across clinicopathological groups. TCRdb reprocessed the PCR reads via MiXCR. None of the V and J calls come from the authors' own analysis; TCRdb made them. The sample carries about 40,000 clones, over 10% recorded once. Each patient went into thyroid surgery without having received any treatment. Findings and limits, study-wide: Significantly greater TCR beta diversity was reportedly found in malignant thyroid tumors than in benign nodules (in blood and tumor).

V usage is TRBV24-1 and J usage is TRBJ1-2; TRBD1 reflects the table's D call only, with no check against the DNA. The specimen sequenced was blood. The TCR sequence derives from a female donor with papillary thyroid cancer or a benign thyroid nodule (not recorded which). Some clones in this sample may be carry-over from other donors' samples. The CDR3 is CATSDWGQGTNYGYTF.